This is a list of T cell receptor beta chains from one sample in a study of T-cell memory formation after mild COVID-19. TCRdb ran MiXCR on the 5' RACE reads and lists one entry per CDR3 protein. Among roughly 170,000 distinct CDR3 sequences listed, approximately 17% were seen once. Sequenced sample: PBMCs or a T cell subset sorted from them (not recorded which). These receptors came from a man aged 18-30 years who had mild COVID-19 (a few samples of this study predate the infection). Cell type and time point are not known. The CDR3 runs from the conserved cysteine through the conserved F or W. A D gene is named only where the DNA matches it firmly. Rows give clone size only sometimes, using once, few, many, or a class for an expanded clone.

V	J	size	D	length	DNA	CDR3
TRBV20-1	TRBJ2-1	few	-	14	TGCAGTGCGGAAGGGGCTTTGGCCTACAATGAGCAGTTCTTC	CSAEGALAYNEQFF
TRBV12-3/TRBV12-4	TRBJ1-1	many	-	11	TGCGCCAGCAGCTTGGGTACTGAAGCTTTCTTT	CASSLGTEAFF
TRBV4-2	TRBJ2-1	few	-	14	TGTGCCAGCAGCCCCCAGTCTTCCTACAATGAGCAGTTCTTC	CASSPQSSYNEQFF
TRBV6-5	TRBJ1-1	-	-	15	TGTGCCAGCAGTTACTCGTTCAGGACGAACACTGAAGCTTTCTTT	CASSYSFRTNTEAFF
TRBV7-9	TRBJ2-1	many	-	17	TGTGCCAGCAGCTCACCAGCACCGTTCGCCGCACCAAGTGAGCAGTTCTTC	CASSSPAPFAAPSEQFF
TRBV27	TRBJ1-5	-	TRBD1	15	TGTGCCAGCAGTTTCACCGGGACAGGGAATCAGCCCCAGCATTTT	CASSFTGTGNQPQHF
TRBV20-1	TRBJ1-1	many	-	13	TGCAGTGCTAGAGCTCCAGCGGGACTTGAAGCTTTCTTT	CSARAPAGLEAFF
TRBV4-3	TRBJ2-5	few	-	14	TGCGCCAGCAGCCAAGAGGCTAGCCAGGAGACCCAGTACTTC	CASSQEASQETQYF
TRBV5-5	TRBJ1-2	-	-	13	TGTGCCAGCAGCCCAATGGAAGGCTTCGGCTACACCTTC	CASSPMEGFGYTF
TRBV4-2	TRBJ2-2	-	-	14	TGTGCCAGCAGCCAAGTCCCGGAGGGAGGGGAGCTGTTTTTT	CASSQVPEGGELFF
TRBV6-2/TRBV6-3	TRBJ2-5	-	TRBD2	14	TGTGCCACCAACCGGGGGGGGGCCGACCGGACCCAGTACTTC	CATNRGGADRTQYF
TRBV20-1	TRBJ1-2	few	TRBD1	13	TGCAGTGTTCACAGGGGAGGGGAATATGGCTACACCTTC	CSVHRGGEYGYTF
TRBV3-1	TRBJ2-1	few	TRBD2	14	TGTGCCAGCAGCCAACTAGCGGGGAACAATGAGCAGTTCTTC	CASSQLAGNNEQFF
TRBV6-1	TRBJ1-6	-	-	16	TGTGCCAGCAAGGGTTACAGAGAAGGGTTGAGTTCACCCCTCCACTTT	CASKGYREGLSSPLHF
TRBV6-1	TRBJ2-3	few	TRBD1	14	TGTGCCAGCAGTGAATTACAGGGGTCGGATACGCAGTATTTT	CASSELQGSDTQYF
TRBV7-6	TRBJ2-5	-	-	15	TGTGCCAGCAGCTTAGAGGCGGGGGACAGACAGACCCAGTACTTC	CASSLEAGDRQTQYF
TRBV5-1	TRBJ2-2	many	-	13	TGCGCCAGCAGCTTGGATCACACCGGGGAGCTGTTTTTT	CASSLDHTGELFF
TRBV9	TRBJ2-2	-	-	13	TGTGCCAGCAGCGCTCCGGTCGAAGGGGAGCTGTTTTTT	CASSAPVEGELFF
TRBV3-1	TRBJ1-5	few	TRBD1	14	TGTGCCAGCAGTCCTACAGGGGGGAATCAGCCCCAGCATTTT	CASSPTGGNQPQHF
TRBV9	TRBJ2-3	few	TRBD2	16	TGTGCCAGCAGCGTAGAAAACTGGCGGGGGTCAGATACGCAGTATTTT	CASSVENWRGSDTQYF
TRBV4-2	TRBJ1-5	-	-	16	TGTGCCAGCAGCCAAGAGGGACCGATTAGCAATCAGCCCCAGCATTTT	CASSQEGPISNQPQHF
TRBV4-2	TRBJ2-5	-	TRBD2	17	TGTGCCAGCAGCCTCGGGACTAGCGGGGGGCGACAAGAGACCCAGTACTTC	CASSLGTSGGRQETQYF
TRBV12-3/TRBV12-4	TRBJ2-7	few	TRBD1	14	TGTGCCAGCAGTCCCGGACAGGGCTCGGGCGAGCAGTACTTC	CASSPGQGSGEQYF